These 24 T cell receptor beta chains share one sample of origin, sequenced in a study of T cells in Graves' hyperthyroidism and ophthalmopathy (dated by TCRdb to the late 2010s). Libraries came from multiplex PCR. These reads were obtained on an Illumina HiSeq 2000. TCR beta CDR3 regions were amplified from RNA transcripts. For the first round of RT-PCR on the TCR CDR3, the HTBI primer set was used together with the Qiagen OneStep RT-PCR kit. TCRdb reprocessing: public reads trimmed at Q25 with fastp, clones called with MiXCR, in-frame beta chains kept. One record per CDR3 amino acid sequence lists the most common genes and DNA. The sample has some 400,000 distinct CDR3 sequences on record, 11% to 15% of them singletons. The ten biggest clones cover about 11% of the sample. Sequenced sample: blood. Receptor source: a woman in her fifties or sixties with Graves' hyperthyroidism.

The sample holds many counts of this clonotype. The rearrangement uses TRBV11-2 and TRBJ2-2; 10 bases line up with TRBD2. The J segment lost 0 bases and the V segment lost 4 bases, leaving 5 bases of the junction unmatched. Germline CDR1 and CDR2: SGHAT and FQNNGV. The CDR3 sequence is 17 residues long. CDR3 DNA: TGTGCCAGCAGCTACCGGACTAGCGGCTCGAACACCGGGGAGCTGTTTTTT. As protein: CASSYRTSGSNTGELFF.

The rearrangement uses TRBV29-1 and TRBJ1-5; no firm D call. This CDR3 spans 13 amino acids. Trimming took 0 bases from V and 5 from J, leaving 8 bases between them. Germline-derived CDR1 and CDR2 are SQVTM and ANQGSEA. The CDR3 region has the DNA TGCAGCGTTGAAGATGGTAGTGATCAGCCCCAGCATTTT. Translated: CSVEDGSDQPQHF.

This clonotype showed up many times. This chain joins TRBV20-1 and TRBJ2-7, with D maybe TRBD1 (5 bases). The germline V gene has CDR1 DFQATT and CDR2 SNEGSKA (reference sequence). V lost 5 bases, J lost 3 bases, and 17 bases lay in between. The CDR3 runs to 14 residues. The CDR3 sequence: CSASRTFPVYEQYF. The CDR3 DNA reads TGCAGTGCTTCTCGGACATTCCCCGTCTACGAGCAGTACTTC.

The genes are TRBV7-9 and TRBJ2-7; TRBD1 is a possible D gene (5 bases). The CDR3 has 15 amino acids. CDR1 SEHNR and CDR2 FQNEAQ come from the germline V gene (reference sequence). The ends were cut back, 5 bases at V and 0 bases at J, with 14 bases in the middle. Here the CDR3 reads CASSPGQGISYEQYF. CDR3 coding DNA: TGTGCCAGCAGCCCCGGCCAGGGTATCTCCTACGAGCAGTACTTC.

At least ten counts were recorded for this clonotype. The chain uses TRBV11-2 and TRBJ1-2; TRBD1 matches at 7 bases. The CDR3 has 14 amino acids. CDR1 SGHAT and CDR2 FQNNGV come from the germline V gene. With V trimmed by 5 bases and J by 4 bases, 7 bases remained unmatched. CDR3 in DNA: TGTGCCAGCAGCCCAGGGGGGCCCACCTATGGCTACACCTTC. This translates into CASSPGGPTYGYTF.

This clonotype was seen a handful of times. This chain links TRBV5-1 with TRBJ1-2, with D unresolved. V was shortened by 9 bases and J by 5 bases, with 11 bases between the two germline ends. Germline V gene sequence: CDR1 SGHRS, CDR2 YFSETQ. The CDR3 is 11 amino acids. This CDR3 is CATSGGYGYTF. The DNA for the CDR3 is TGCGCCACCTCTGGTGGGTATGGCTACACCTTC. Looking up the rest from reference TRBV5-1 and TRBJ1-2 gives the full variable domain: KAGVTQTPRYLIKTRGQQVTLSCSPISGHRSVSWYQQTPGQGLQFLFEYFSETQRNKGNFPGRFSGRQFSNSRSEMNVSTLELGDSALYLCATSGGYGYTFGSGTRLTVV.

The table lists this clonotype with many counts. The genes are TRBV12-3 or TRBV12-4 and TRBJ2-3; TRBD2 aligns across 7 bases. This CDR3 contains 17 residues. After removal of 2 bases from V and 6 bases from J, the junction contained 14 bases not matched to a gene. Here the CDR3 DNA reads TGTGCCAGCAGTTTAATACTAGCGTCAATTCAAGGGGATACGCAGTATTTT. It translates to CASSLILASIQGDTQYF.

V usage is TRBV24-1 and J usage is TRBJ1-5; possible D gene TRBD1, 5 bases. There are 13 residues in the CDR3. Germline values: CDR1 KGHDR, CDR2 SFDVKD. V was pared by 4 bases and J by 5 bases, with 8 bases between. CDR3 amino acids: CATSDKTDQPQHF. CDR3 coding DNA: TGTGCCACCAGTGACAAGACAGATCAGCCCCAGCATTTT.

This clonotype turned up a few times. This chain connects TRBV27 to TRBJ1-2, with D possibly being TRBD1 (6 bases). Germline lookup yields CDR1 MNHEY and CDR2 SMNVEV (reference sequence). The length of the CDR3 is 14 residues. Trimming pared 4 bases from V and 3 bases from J, leaving 12 bases between. The CDR3 DNA reads TGTGCCAGCAGTTCGGTTCAGGGGTACTATGGCTACACCTTC. Protein: CASSSVQGYYGYTF.

The chain's CDR3 is CASSIRGRRETQYF. The CDR3 DNA reads as TGTGCCAGTAGTATTAGAGGGCGGCGAGAGACCCAGTACTTC. This chain uses TRBV19 with TRBJ2-5; D might be TRBD2 (5 bases). The CDR3 covers 14 residues. Germline loops: CDR1 LNHDA, CDR2 SQIVND (reference sequence). V dropped 3 bases and J dropped 4 bases, with 12 bases sitting between them.

There are many counts of this clonotype. The V call is TRBV3-1, the J call TRBJ2-7; TRBD2 aligns across 9 bases. Germline CDR1 is LGHDT and CDR2 is YNNKEL (reference sequence). V gave up 5 bases and J gave up 1 base; unmatched junction bases: 3. The length of the CDR3 is 14 residues. CDR3 residues: CASSDLAGSYEQYF. The CDR3 DNA is TGTGCCAGCAGCGATCTAGCGGGGTCCTACGAGCAGTACTTC.

This clonotype was observed a handful of times. The rearrangement joins TRBV20-1 to TRBJ2-4; D gene unclear. The CDR3 is made up of 17 amino acids. Germline V lookup: CDR1 DFQATT, CDR2 SNEGSKA (reference sequence). The V gene lost 6 bases and the J gene lost 0 bases, with 21 bases spanning the gap. The CDR3 sequence is CSATDAGRTLAKNIQYF. The CDR3 nucleotides read TGCAGTGCCACCGACGCCGGCCGGACCCTAGCCAAAAACATTCAGTACTTC.

This clonotype has just a few counts. The genes are TRBV5-1 and TRBJ2-5; no clear D gene. V was pared by 0 bases and J by 3 bases, with 9 bases between. This CDR3 has 14 amino acids. Germline loops: CDR1 SGHRS, CDR2 YFSETQ. In nucleotides, the CDR3 is TGCGCCAGCAGCTTGGGATCCCCAGAAGAGACCCAGTACTTC. This sequence encodes CASSLGSPEETQYF.

This clonotype has ten or more counts. This chain links TRBV30 with TRBJ2-7; 7 positions match TRBD1. The CDR3 has 13 amino acids. The J segment lost 4 bases and the V segment lost 3 bases, leaving 6 bases of the junction unmatched. The germline gives CDR1 GTSNPN, CDR2 SVGIG (reference sequence). The CDR3 sequence is CAWSPGQPYEQYF. The CDR3 nucleotides read TGTGCCTGGAGCCCGGGACAGCCATACGAGCAGTACTTC.

This clonotype is a singleton in its sample. The chain is built from TRBV7-2 and TRBJ2-7; no clear D gene. The CDR3 contains 13 residues. V was trimmed by 9 bases and J by 1 base, leaving 13 bases between them. Germline CDR1 is SGHTA and CDR2 is FQGNSA. The CDR3 here is CARAEDGSYEQYF. The CDR3 coding sequence is TGTGCCAGGGCGGAAGACGGGTCCTACGAGCAGTACTTC.

This clonotype was counted many times. The rearrangement links TRBV20-1 to TRBJ2-3, with no clear D. Germline V lookup: CDR1 DFQATT, CDR2 SNEGSKA (reference sequence). This CDR3 is 15 amino acids long. The germline V and J ends were trimmed by 0 bases and 3 bases, with 13 bases remaining between them. The CDR3 spells CSAREKGSGTDTQYF. As DNA, the CDR3 is TGCAGTGCTAGAGAAAAGGGATCAGGTACAGATACGCAGTATTTT.

This rearrangement joins TRBV5-1 to TRBJ2-1, with 7 bases aligning to TRBD1. The CDR3 contains 16 residues. CDR1 is SGHRS, CDR2 YFSETQ, per germline. V lost 0 bases and J lost 1; bases outside the gene matches: 4. DNA for the CDR3: TGCGCCAGCAGCTTGGAAAACAGGGGATCCTACAATGAGCAGTTCTTC. Its translation is CASSLENRGSYNEQFF.

This clonotype was observed a handful of times. CDR3: CASRVGEGEKLFF. DNA of the CDR3: TGTGCCAGCAGGGTGGGAGAGGGAGAAAAACTGTTTTTT. The chain links TRBV28 to TRBJ1-4; D remains ambiguous. Trimming cost V 6 bases and J 8 bases, with 13 bases left between them. CDR1 and CDR2 from the germline V gene are MDHEN and SYDVKM. The CDR3 consists of 13 residues.

This clonotype was detected a few times. The rearrangement uses TRBV6-5 and TRBJ2-7; 10 bases map to TRBD1. Trimming at V came to 1 base and at J to 1 base, leaving 1 base not matched to a gene. The length of the CDR3 is 15 residues. The germline V gene encodes CDR1 MNHEY and CDR2 SVGAGI. In nucleotides, the CDR3 is TGTGCCAGCAGTTACTTGGGACAGGGGTCCTACGAGCAGTACTTC. It codes for CASSYLGQGSYEQYF.

This clonotype has at least ten counts. CDR3 residues: CATRGQPNTEAFF. CDR3 sequence (DNA): TGTGCCACCCGGGGACAGCCTAACACTGAAGCTTTCTTT. The gene calls are TRBV24-1 and TRBJ1-1; TRBD1 matches at 7 bases. V shed 9 bases, J shed 2 bases, and the junction held 5 bases outside the gene matches. The CDR3 extends over 13 amino acids. Germline assignment: CDR1 KGHDR and CDR2 SFDVKD.

Notes on this clonotype: A read error is possible here, since a much larger clone lies one base away. This rearrangement joins TRBV25-1 to TRBJ2-1; 7 bases map to TRBD2. Germline CDR1 reads MGHDK; CDR2 reads SYGVNS. The CDR3 has 16 residues. The ends lost 3 bases at V and 9 bases at J; junction bases unmatched: 14. The CDR3 spells CASSDPGGSVDSEQFF. The CDR3 region has the DNA TGTGCCAGCAGTGACCCCGGCGGGAGTGTCGACAGTGAGCAGTTCTTC. Full variable domain (outside the CDR3, taken from reference TRBV25-1 and TRBJ2-1): EADIYQTPRYLVIGTGKKITLECSQTMGHDKMYWYQQDPGMELHLIHYSYGVNSTEKGDLSSESTVSRIRTEHFPLTLESARPSHTSQYLCASSDPGGSVDSEQFFGPGTRLTVL.

This clonotype was observed many times. V and J are TRBV12-3 or TRBV12-4 and TRBJ2-3; D possibly corresponds to TRBD1 (6 bases). Trimming cost V 2 bases and J 3 bases, with 12 bases left between them. The CDR3 length is 15 residues. CDR3 DNA sequence: TGTGCCAGCAGTTTAAGGGGGAGTGTGACAGATACGCAGTATTTT. It yields the protein CASSLRGSVTDTQYF.

Only a few counts were recorded for this clonotype. The chain employs TRBV25-1 and TRBJ2-5; TRBD2 might be the D (5 bases). Trimming removed 6 bases at V and 5 bases at J, with 19 bases between. This CDR3 is 15 amino acids long. Germline V CDR1 and CDR2: MGHDK, SYGVNS. CDR3 residues: CASSPNRWEKETQYF. In nucleotides, the CDR3 is TGTGCCAGCAGCCCGAATCGGTGGGAGAAGGAGACCCAGTACTTC.

This clonotype occurred many times. The rearrangement uses TRBV5-1 and TRBJ2-7, with D perhaps given as TRBD1 or TRBD2 (5 bases each). The germline V gene has CDR1 SGHRS and CDR2 YFSETQ. Trimming took 4 bases from V and 5 from J, leaving 16 bases between them. This CDR3 spans 14 amino acids. The DNA of the CDR3 is TGCGCCAGCAGCCCCTCTCGGGACGCCCACGAGCAGTACTTC. Its protein is CASSPSRDAHEQYF.